Sequencing of this T cell receptor beta chain was carried out in a study of blood T cell repertoires in COVID-19. Study-level background: The United States, Italy and Spain supplied acute and convalescent COVID-19 samples. Sample material is recorded as cDNA or gDNA derived from T cells, B-cell-depleted T cells, or PBMCs.

As handled by the study authors: Nucleated cell number was recorded as an estimate derived from reference gene primer amplification. Some clones are missing from TCRdb's copy, which holds only in-frame ones; the method was immunoSEQ multiplex PCR. V and J calls and clone size follow that table, whereas D and trimming were derived from the DNA. The table lists around 150,000 clones, roughly 79% of them singletons. CDR1 is SGHRS and CDR2 is YFSETQ in the germline V gene. There are 16 residues in the CDR3. The ends were cut back, 3 bases at V and 1 base at J, with 16 bases in the middle. The sample taken for sequencing was peripheral blood. The receptor's source is a woman aged 80 or over with acute or convalescent COVID-19. V is TRBV5-1 and J is TRBJ1-1; D remains unclear. This CDR3 is CASSSTPRHANTEAFF. The CDR3 DNA follows: TGCGCCAGCAGCTCAACACCCAGACACGCGAACACTGAAGCTTTCTTT.